This TCR beta chain was obtained from a study of blood T cell repertoires in COVID-19. V lost 1 base, J lost 12 bases, and 8 bases stayed unmatched. The germline gives CDR1 SQVTM, CDR2 ANQGSEA. The CDR3 extends over 13 amino acids. Using immunoSEQ multiplex PCR, the repertoire was profiled, and TCRdb retains in-frame clones only, with some absent. The data contain 200,000 or so clones, roughly 85% of them singletons. The TCR originated in a man in his 60s with acute or convalescent COVID-19. The rearrangement joins TRBV29-1 to TRBJ2-1; 8 nucleotides match TRBD1. Sequenced material: peripheral blood. The CDR3 is CSVEGTGKMGQFF. The CDR3 nucleotides are TGCAGCGTTGAAGGGACAGGGAAGATGGGGCAGTTCTTC.